This TCR beta chain was sequenced for a study of shared clonotypes between healthy human individuals (dated by TCRdb to 2018 to 2020). Notes on the research overall: Three men and two women, aged 18 to 49 years, made up the cohort. For each donor, CD4 naive and CD4 memory were each run on three plates, CD8 naive on two plates, and CD8 memory on one plate. Blood TCR repertoires of a handful of healthy adults were deeply sequenced to estimate repertoire size and the extent of clonotype sharing between individuals. Different laboratories and diverse techniques were used to prepare libraries and sequence TCR repertoires, to increase sequencing depth and limit assay-specific biases. Each donor's leukapheresis produced roughly between roughly 0.85 and 10 billion PBMCs. Study-wide conclusions, independent of this receptor: Incomplete sequencing was indicated by rarefaction of sorted-subset datasets, despite the large sequencing depth. Approximately 5% of naive CD4, 3% to 3.5% of naive CD8, approximately 2% of memory CD4, and over 0.35% of memory CD8 clonotypes were shared across four donors. Compared with non-shared clonotypes, clonotypes shared by all four sorted-subset donors had higher generation probabilities. Because the study included only a small number of donors, the genetic and exposure-history diversity represented was limited. Naive subsets generally had larger estimated clonotype richness than memory subsets. Sampling was restricted to blood, and TCR repertoires in tissues likely differ from the TCR repertoires found in blood. Based on pairwise subsampling, the degree of clonotype sharing among donors was expected to be affected by sequencing depth.

A word on this clone: This receptor's antigen is unknown. The sample holds no much larger clone one base away, and base qualities are not on file.

Using the deep immunoSEQ assay, multiplex PCR amplified TCR CDR3 regions from genomic DNA. Extracted genomic DNA from each cell subset was distributed evenly across all wells of several immunoSEQ 96-well plates, and each plate was treated as a replicate. For sorted subsets, each replicate PCR was loaded with about 0.2 ug genomic DNA, equivalent to 25,000 to 30,000 T cell genomes. Purified libraries were quantified with a Qubit 3.0 fluorometer, sized on a Bioanalyzer 2100, and re-quantified with the KAPA Library Quantification kit. Every immunoSEQ 96-well plate was sequenced on a separate single-read 150-cycle Illumina NextSeq 550 flow cell. On the study's bioinformatics: Because only junctional sequences without quality scores were contained in the immunoSEQ output, filtering matching that applied to full-length reads could not be performed. Sequences were annotated with PyIR, a Python wrapper for IgBLAST v1.9, using IMGT germline references to assign V/J genes and CDR3. Any read was removed if the V/J assignment was weak (E-value above 1e-6), the CDR3 was missing, or the read contained stop codons, out-of-frame junctions, or ambiguous translated residues. V3J clonotypes were defined as sequences sharing an identical inferred V gene, J gene, and CDR3 amino acid sequence. Percentage overlap between repertoires was calculated by dividing the number of shared unique clonotypes by the size of the smaller repertoire. Three approaches were used to assess repertoire richness: RTK rarefaction, the Chao1 estimator, and Recon v2.1 estimates of unobserved clonotypes. For all TCRbeta clonotypes obtained by the gDNA method from a handful of donors, generation probabilities were computed with OLGA. TCRdb limited this immuneACCESS table to in-frame rearrangements with V and J called. A share of clones is missing; checked studies link under half to unresolved V genes, and the rest is unexplained. That table is the source of V, J and clone size, and D and trimming were worked out from the DNA. This sample has some 300,000 clones in its table, and over 70% of those were observed once. About 10% of the sample rests with the top ten.

Healthy HIV-negative adults with no recently reported acute infections or vaccinations were included as donors. All donors were Caucasian adults living in Nashville, Tennessee, USA. CD4+ T cells were enriched by magnetic negative selection; naive cells were then positively selected on CD45RA, and the negative fraction formed the memory subset. Blood was obtained by leukapheresis, after which PBMCs were separated by Ficoll-Histopaque density gradient centrifugation and cryopreserved in liquid nitrogen vapor phase. Analytical flow cytometry was used to check the purity and quantity of each magnetically sorted T cell population. Genomic DNA was isolated from each sorted fraction and quantified by UV absorbance on a Nanodrop 2000c. Trimming at the junction amounts to 1 base on V and 1 base on J, and the germline ends lie 9 bases apart. The germline V gene encodes CDR1 LGHNA and CDR2 YNFKEQ. The CDR3 contains 15 residues, cysteine and phenylalanine counted. The CDR3 DNA has 45 bases and is translated from base 1.

Sequencing was carried out using memory CD4+ T cells sorted from blood. The cell subset or site label of this sample denotes: CD45RA-negative fraction. Rearrangement joined TRBV4-2 to TRBJ2-3, with TRBD2 tentatively as D gene (5 bases match). The clonotype originates from a man aged 30-40 years in good health. The CDR3 reads CASSQAGIGTDTQYF. The nucleotide sequence reads TGTGCCAGCAGCCAAGCCGGGATCGGCACAGATACGCAGTATTTT.